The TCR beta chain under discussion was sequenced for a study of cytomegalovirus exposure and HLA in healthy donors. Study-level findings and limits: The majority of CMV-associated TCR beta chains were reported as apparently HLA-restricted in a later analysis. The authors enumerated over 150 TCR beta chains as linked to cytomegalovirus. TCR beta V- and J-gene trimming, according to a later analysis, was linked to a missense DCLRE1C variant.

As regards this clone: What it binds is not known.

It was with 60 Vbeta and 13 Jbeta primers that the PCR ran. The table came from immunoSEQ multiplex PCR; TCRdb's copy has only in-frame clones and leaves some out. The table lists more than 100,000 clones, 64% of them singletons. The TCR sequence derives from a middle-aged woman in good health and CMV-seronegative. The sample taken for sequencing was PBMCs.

CDR3: CASSSLLRTGGRGETQYF. CDR3 sequence (DNA): TGTGCCAGCAGCAGCCTGCTGAGGACAGGGGGACGGGGAGAGACCCAGTACTTC. The chain is built from TRBV5-6 and TRBJ2-5, with 10 bases aligning to TRBD1. The germline CDR1 and CDR2 sequences are SGHDT and YYEEEE. There are 18 residues in the CDR3. Trimming at V came to 4 bases and at J to 4 bases, leaving 16 bases not matched to a gene.